A selection of T cell receptor beta chains follows, all from one sample in a study of identical twins. Each CDR3 protein gets one entry after TCRdb re-called the 5' RACE reads with MiXCR. The sample lists hundreds of thousands of distinct CDR3 sequences, 8.5% to 9.5% occurring once. In addition, the sample was reused for a study of yellow fever vaccine responses in identical twins.

Sample: PBMCs. The receptors here all came from a woman younger than 35 in good health. Both conserved end residues are part of each CDR3. Where a row states a size, it is once, few, many or the class of an expanded clone; other rows omit it.

V gene: TRBV6-2/TRBV6-3
J gene: TRBJ1-5
clone size: few
CDR3 protein: CASSPGEPQHF

V gene: TRBV7-2
J gene: TRBJ1-5
clone size: few
CDR3 protein: CASSFSGTGSSGQHF

V gene: TRBV27
J gene: TRBJ1-4
clone size: -
CDR3 protein: CASSPGTGKKKLFF

V gene: TRBV7-9
J gene: TRBJ2-1
clone size: many
CDR3 protein: CASSLEGDDEQFF

V gene: TRBV27
J gene: TRBJ2-1
clone size: many
CDR3 protein: CASSFGLAGNEQFF

V gene: TRBV5-5
J gene: TRBJ2-2
clone size: -
CDR3 protein: CASSLALTGSGELFF

V gene: TRBV11-2
J gene: TRBJ2-2
clone size: many
CDR3 protein: CASSLGFGVKGTGELFF

V gene: TRBV6-2/TRBV6-3
J gene: TRBJ1-2
clone size: -
CDR3 protein: CASRDGTDYGYTF

V gene: TRBV5-1
J gene: TRBJ2-5
clone size: -
CDR3 protein: CASSTFLVQETQYF

V gene: TRBV20-1
J gene: TRBJ2-1
clone size: few
CDR3 protein: CSASHRDHLNEQFF

V gene: TRBV24-1
J gene: TRBJ2-7
clone size: many
CDR3 protein: CATSDPSGNEQYF

V gene: TRBV18
J gene: TRBJ2-1
clone size: few
CDR3 protein: CASFLAGGSNEQFF

V gene: TRBV4-1
J gene: TRBJ1-5
clone size: few
CDR3 protein: CASSQDRGVKIQHF

V gene: TRBV7-2
J gene: TRBJ2-1
clone size: few
CDR3 protein: CASSLELAGASEQFF

V gene: TRBV20-1
J gene: TRBJ2-1
clone size: few
CDR3 protein: CSAQREYNEQFF

V gene: TRBV29-1
J gene: TRBJ2-3
clone size: many
CDR3 protein: CSVENLLSPDTQYF

V gene: TRBV5-1
J gene: TRBJ2-5
clone size: -
CDR3 protein: CASSPTTQYF

V gene: TRBV12-3/TRBV12-4
J gene: TRBJ1-1
clone size: many
CDR3 protein: CASSSLWSNTEAFF

V gene: TRBV5-4
J gene: TRBJ2-3
clone size: -
CDR3 protein: CASKGGGGTDTQYF

V gene: TRBV6-2/TRBV6-3
J gene: TRBJ2-1
clone size: -
CDR3 protein: CASSVDSRSYNEQFF

V gene: TRBV20-1
J gene: TRBJ2-7
clone size: -
CDR3 protein: CSARRARGSRSGDEQYF

V gene: TRBV4-3
J gene: TRBJ1-2
clone size: -
CDR3 protein: CASSQDRLSWYGYTF

V gene: TRBV12-3/TRBV12-4
J gene: TRBJ2-3
clone size: few
CDR3 protein: CASSLAAGGVPISGTDTQYF

V gene: TRBV7-2
J gene: TRBJ2-7
clone size: few
CDR3 protein: CASSLNAGPPSSYEQYF